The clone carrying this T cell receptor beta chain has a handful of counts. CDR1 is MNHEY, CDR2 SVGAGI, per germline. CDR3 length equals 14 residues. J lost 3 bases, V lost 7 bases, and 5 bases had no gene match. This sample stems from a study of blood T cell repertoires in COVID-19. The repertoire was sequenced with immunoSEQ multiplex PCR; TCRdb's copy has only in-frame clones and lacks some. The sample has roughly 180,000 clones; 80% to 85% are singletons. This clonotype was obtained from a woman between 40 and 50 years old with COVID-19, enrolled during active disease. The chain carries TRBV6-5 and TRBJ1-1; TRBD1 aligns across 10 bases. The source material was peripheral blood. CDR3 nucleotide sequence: TGTGCCAGCAATCGACAGGGGGCGTACACTGAAGCTTTCTTT. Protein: CASNRQGAYTEAFF.